Following are 3 T cell receptor beta chains from one sample sequenced in a study of tumor and adjacent non-tumor tissue in lung cancer. No cell sorting was done before RNA was extracted from the tissue. The library came from three nested PCR rounds adapted from ARM-PCR protocols. TCRdb ran MiXCR on the multiplex PCR reads and lists one entry per CDR3 protein. This sample has under 95,000 distinct CDR3 sequences, with less than 75% found just once. Sample: lung tumor tissue. The receptors were sampled from a man in his sixties with non-small cell lung cancer.

The chain recombines TRBV12-3 or TRBV12-4 with TRBJ1-1; D not resolved. CDR3 length: 14 residues. V was cut by 1 base and J by 0 bases, with 6 bases left in between. CDR3 nucleotides: TGTGCCAGCAGTTTAGTGGGGATGAACACTGAAGCTTTCTTT. It is translated as CASSLVGMNTEAFF.

Points on this clonotype: Mismatch with germline at one junction end may stem from a read error. The rearrangement uses TRBV12-3 or TRBV12-4 and TRBJ2-7, with D perhaps matching TRBD2 (6 bases). CDR3 length equals 16 residues. In DNA form, the CDR3 reads TGTGCCAGCGGTTTGACCAGCGGAGGGGTCTCCTACGAGCAGTACTTC. It translates to CASGLTSGGVSYEQYF.

This clonotype has a handful of counts. Just one base apart from a much larger clone, this may be a read error. The rearrangement joins TRBV12-3 or TRBV12-4 to TRBJ1-1; a possible D gene is TRBD1 (6 bases). The CDR3 runs to 15 residues. V shed 2 bases and J shed 6 bases, with 16 bases lying between them. CDR3 loop: CASSLTTDRIAEAFF. As DNA, the CDR3 is TGTGCCAGCAGTTTAACTACCGACAGGATCGCTGAAGCTTTCTTT.